The entry that follows covers one T cell receptor beta chain sequence. No antigen is known for it. One end of the junction does not line up with germline, which may come from a read error. This record comes from a study of CD8+CD57+ T cells in acquired aplastic anemia. Findings and caveats of the study: About 29 shared CD8+ CDR3s appeared highly expressed within patients' immunodominant clones.

The use of genomic DNA as template underpinned the TCR beta VDJ and CDR3 profiling. MiXCR, run by TCRdb on the reads, gives a single entry per CDR3 protein. Of approximately 170,000 distinct CDR3 sequences listed, around 43% were seen once; the top ten hold 3.2%. All patients picked for sequencing had shown, by flow cytometry, an expansion of CD8+CD57+ cells. From germline, CDR1 is LNHDA and CDR2 SQIVND (reference sequence). The CDR3 is made up of 14 amino acids. V is TRBV19 and J is TRBJ1-1; D not resolved. Sample: sorted CD4+, CD8+, or CD8+CD57+ T cells (not recorded which) from PBMCs. The receptor was isolated from a human donor with aplastic anemia. The CDR3 loop is CASSMGVANTEASF. CDR3 sequence (DNA): TGTGCCAGTAGTATGGGAGTGGCGAACACTGAAGCTTCCTTT.